The rows below give T cell receptor beta chains drawn from one sample of a study of response to subunit inactivated influenza vaccine. Each CDR3 protein gets one entry after TCRdb re-called the RT-PCR reads with MiXCR. The sample shows about 520,000 distinct CDR3 sequences, approximately 7.2% of them seen only once. Sequences were derived from PBMCs from blood, sampled roughly 24 months after vaccination. Every receptor here comes from a man aged 50-75 years who received an inactivated influenza vaccine. CDR3s include the opening cysteine and the closing phenylalanine or tryptophan. A D gene is named only where the DNA matches it firmly. Size tells how often a clone was seen (once, few, many) or the class of an expanded clone, and some rows leave it out.

>15|few|.|TRBV11-2|TRBJ2-3
TGTGCCAGCAGCTACGCCCCCAGTTTCACAGATACGCAGTATTTT
CASSYAPSFTDTQYF
>14|many|.|TRBV7-9|TRBJ2-7
TGTGCCAGCAGCTCCTTGAGGGCTTTTTCCGAGCAGTACTTC
CASSSLRAFSEQYF
>20|few|TRBD2|TRBV6-1|TRBJ2-3
TGTGCCAGCAGTGAAAAGGGACTAGCGGGAATTCTGAGCGCGACAGATACGCAGTATTTT
CASSEKGLAGILSATDTQYF
>18|few|TRBD1|TRBV28|TRBJ2-1
TGTGCCAGCAGTCTACCCGGGACAGGGACAGACTCCTACAATGAGCAGTTCTTC
CASSLPGTGTDSYNEQFF
>14|few|.|TRBV9|TRBJ2-7
TGTGCCAGCAGTTGGGGCCTCAACTCCTACGAGCAGTACTTC
CASSWGLNSYEQYF
>15|few|.|TRBV6-5|TRBJ1-2
TGTGCCAGCAGTTCGGGCGGGGAAGCTAACTATGGCTACACCTTC
CASSSGGEANYGYTF
>14|.|.|TRBV5-8|TRBJ1-2
TGTGCCAGCAGCCTAAACCCAGCCTACTATGGCTACACCTTC
CASSLNPAYYGYTF
>15|few|.|TRBV5-5|TRBJ1-2
TGTGCCAGCAGCTTGTACCTTCCGCAACCTTATGGCTACACCTTC
CASSLYLPQPYGYTF
>15|few|.|TRBV3-1|TRBJ2-5
TGTGCCAGCAGCCAAGTCCCGGGTCCGCAAGAGACCCAGTACTTC
CASSQVPGPQETQYF
>14|few|.|TRBV5-5|TRBJ1-2
TGTGCCAGCAGCTTGGACCACCTCCCCTATGGCTACACCTTC
CASSLDHLPYGYTF
>13|many|.|TRBV5-1|TRBJ1-1
TGCGCCAGCAGCCGGGGACAGAACACTGAAGCTTTCTTT
CASSRGQNTEAFF
>14|few|.|TRBV9|TRBJ2-5
TGTGCCAGCAGCCTCCGGGGGACCACGGAGACCCAGTACTTC
CASSLRGTTETQYF
>13|few|.|TRBV10-3|TRBJ2-2
TGTGCCATCAGTGAGAGGCCGACGGGGGAGCTGTTTTTT
CAISERPTGELFF
>16|few|TRBD2|TRBV7-2|TRBJ2-1
TGTGCCAGCAGCTCCCCAGCGGGGGGGCCGGGTGGTGAGCAGTTCTTC
CASSSPAGGPGGEQFF
>15|few|TRBD1|TRBV7-2|TRBJ1-2
TGTGCCAGCAGCTTTAAGGGGGCGGGCGAGCAGGGCTACACCTTC
CASSFKGAGEQGYTF
>15|few|TRBD1|TRBV12-3/TRBV12-4|TRBJ1-4
TGTGCCAGCACCGTAAGAGGGACAGGGACTGAAAAACTGTTTTTT
CASTVRGTGTEKLFF
>14|few|.|TRBV4-2|TRBJ1-6
TGTGCCAGCAGCCAGGGGCAGATCTACTCACCCCTCCACTTT
CASSQGQIYSPLHF
>15|few|.|TRBV7-9|TRBJ2-1
TGTGCCAGCAGCGTCCCCGGGACGGTATACAATGAGCAGTTCTTC
CASSVPGTVYNEQFF
>14|few|TRBD2|TRBV3-1|TRBJ2-7
TGTGCCAGCAGCCGTGGGACTAGCAGATACGAGCAGTACTTC
CASSRGTSRYEQYF
>19|.|TRBD1|TRBV2|TRBJ2-2
TGTGCCAGCAGTCGACGGCGGGACAGGGGTTCTGAACACACCGGGGAGCTGTTTTTT
CASSRRRDRGSEHTGELFF
>17|few|.|TRBV14|TRBJ2-2
TGTGCCAGCAGCCCAATGAACCGCCCTTATCTCACCGGGGAGCTGTTTTTT
CASSPMNRPYLTGELFF
>13|.|TRBD2|TRBV20-1|TRBJ2-1
TGCAGTGCTCCACGTGGTTCCGGGACTAGCGGGTTCTTC
CSAPRGSGTSGFF
>12|few|.|TRBV6-2/TRBV6-3|TRBJ1-5
TGTGCCAGCAGCGGGGGTCATCAGCCCCAGCATTTT
CASSGGHQPQHF
>11|few|.|TRBV29-1|TRBJ1-2
TGCAGCGTTTTGGACAGCTATGGCTACACCTTC
CSVLDSYGYTF
>14|.|.|TRBV12-3/TRBV12-4|TRBJ2-3
TGTGCCAGCACCCACACATCTAGCACAGATACGCAGTATTTT
CASTHTSSTDTQYF
>15|many|.|TRBV5-1|TRBJ2-3
TGCGCCAGCAGCCCGGACGGGGGCCGCACAGATACGCAGTATTTT
CASSPDGGRTDTQYF
>14|many|.|TRBV5-5|TRBJ2-3
TGTGCCAGCAGCTTCCGACCCGCGGGAGATACGCAGTATTTT
CASSFRPAGDTQYF
>14|many|.|TRBV27|TRBJ1-6
TGTGCCAGCAGTTTGCCTCGATTTAATTCACCCCTCCACTTT
CASSLPRFNSPLHF
>13|few|.|TRBV12-3/TRBV12-4|TRBJ1-2
TGTGCCAGCGCCGTCGAAGGGGCGGTTGGCTACACCTTC
CASAVEGAVGYTF
>18|.|.|TRBV6-1|TRBJ2-4
TGTGCCAGCAGTCTCCCTCCCGACAGGATTACGACCAAAAACATTCAGTACTTC
CASSLPPDRITTKNIQYF
>14|.|.|TRBV28|TRBJ1-1
TGTGCCAGCAGTTTCCGTCTGGGATTCACTGAAGCTTTCTTT
CASSFRLGFTEAFF
>15|few|TRBD1|TRBV12-3/TRBV12-4|TRBJ2-2
TGTGCCAGCAGCCCTACAGGGGGTGTCACCGGGGAGCTGTTTTTT
CASSPTGGVTGELFF
>13|.|.|TRBV5-1|TRBJ1-2
TGCGCCAGCAGCTGGGCAGAAAACTATGGCTACACCTTC
CASSWAENYGYTF
>12|.|TRBD1|TRBV25-1|TRBJ2-7
TGTGCCAGCAGTGGGACAGGGAAAGAGCAGTACTTC
CASSGTGKEQYF
>13|many|TRBD2|TRBV20-1|TRBJ2-4
TGCAGTGCTAGGTACCTAGCGGGGAACATTCAGTACTTC
CSARYLAGNIQYF
>16|many|TRBD2|TRBV6-2/TRBV6-3|TRBJ2-1
TGTGCCAGCAGCTACTTGGCGGGAGGGCCGGAGAATGAGCAGTTCTTC
CASSYLAGGPENEQFF
>15|.|TRBD1|TRBV7-2|TRBJ2-7
TGTGCCAGCAGCTTCCCGGACAGGGCAAACTACGAGCAGTACTTC
CASSFPDRANYEQYF
>14|many|.|TRBV28|TRBJ2-5
TGTGCCAGCAGTTTACCCCTCGCAACAGAGACCCAGTACTTC
CASSLPLATETQYF
>15|few|.|TRBV7-7|TRBJ2-5
TGTGCTAGCAGCCCCACTTACTCGAGACGAGAGACCCAGTACTTC
CASSPTYSRRETQYF
>16|few|.|TRBV6-5|TRBJ2-3
TGTGCCAGCAGTCACACCCCGGGCCGCGGCACAGATACGCAGTATTTT
CASSHTPGRGTDTQYF
>16|.|.|TRBV9|TRBJ2-5
TGTGCCAGCAGCCCGCGGATGTCGGAGGGGCAAGAGACCCAGTACTTC
CASSPRMSEGQETQYF
>14|many|.|TRBV15|TRBJ2-5
TGTGCCACCAGCAGAGATATGGCCCAAGAGACCCAGTACTTC
CATSRDMAQETQYF
>13|many|.|TRBV5-6|TRBJ2-7
TGTGCCAGCAGCATGACAGAGTCCTACGAGCAGTACTTC
CASSMTESYEQYF
>16|many|.|TRBV12-3/TRBV12-4|TRBJ2-2
TGTGCCAGCAGTTTAGGACGGGGGCTGAACACCGGGGAGCTGTTTTTT
CASSLGRGLNTGELFF
>12|many|.|TRBV4-2|TRBJ2-7
TGTGCCAGCAGCCACGACTTCTACGAGCAGTACTTC
CASSHDFYEQYF
>14|few|.|TRBV20-1|TRBJ2-1
TGCAGTGCAGCAGGACTGAACTCCTACAATGAGCAGTTCTTC
CSAAGLNSYNEQFF
>16|many|TRBD2|TRBV6-1|TRBJ2-1
TGTGCCAGCAGCTCCCTTCTAGCGGGGAGCTACAATGAGCAGTTCTTC
CASSSLLAGSYNEQFF
>14|.|TRBD2|TRBV12-3/TRBV12-4|TRBJ2-2
TGTGCCAGCGTAGTAGCGGGACACACCGGGGAGCTGTTTTTT
CASVVAGHTGELFF
>16|.|TRBD2|TRBV20-1|TRBJ2-1
TGCAGTGCGGCCAGCGTTCTAGCGGGACCCTACAATGAGCAGTTCTTC
CSAASVLAGPYNEQFF
>13|few|TRBD2|TRBV6-2/TRBV6-3|TRBJ2-1
TGTGCCAGCAGTGGGACTAGCCTCGGTGAGCAGTTCTTC
CASSGTSLGEQFF
>14|few|.|TRBV2|TRBJ2-5
TGTGCCAGCTCTTGGGCGACGGGTCAAGAGACCCAGTACTTC
CASSWATGQETQYF
>15|many|TRBD1|TRBV12-3/TRBV12-4|TRBJ1-4
TGTGCCAGCAGTTCAATTCAGGGGGCGGGTGAAAAACTGTTTTTT
CASSSIQGAGEKLFF
>14|few|TRBD1|TRBV7-2|TRBJ1-3
TGTGCCAGCAGCATTGGGACAGGGGGAAACACCATATATTTT
CASSIGTGGNTIYF
>14|few|.|TRBV20-1|TRBJ2-5
TGCAGTGCTAGTTCCGGGTCCAGGGAAGAGACCCAGTACTTC
CSASSGSREETQYF